The 9 T cell receptor beta chains presented below share a single source sample, sequenced in a study of blood T cell repertoires in COVID-19. The assay was immunoSEQ multiplex PCR, and TCRdb's table has in-frame clones only and misses some. The profile shows 97,000 or so clones, 82% of them singletons. Material for sequencing was peripheral blood. All receptors derive from a man in his 70s with acute or convalescent COVID-19.

This clone was counted only a few times. V and J are TRBV29-1 and TRBJ2-1, with D possibly matching TRBD1 (6 bases). The V and J ends lost 6 bases and 0 bases respectively, with 9 bases between them. The germline V gene has CDR1 SQVTM and CDR2 ANQGSEA. The CDR3 sequence is 13 residues long. CDR3 DNA: TGCAGCGTCGACAGGAGCTCCTACAATGAGCAGTTCTTC. As protein: CSVDRSSYNEQFF.

The chain employs TRBV27 and TRBJ2-5; 8 bases match TRBD2. Trimming cost V 6 bases and J 6 bases; bases outside gene matches: 9. CDR3 length: 14 residues. Germline-derived CDR1 and CDR2 are MNHEY and SMNVEV (reference sequence). CDR3 protein: CASRPGGGGKTQYF. CDR3 coding DNA: TGTGCCAGCAGACCCGGGGGGGGCGGGAAGACCCAGTACTTC.

The rearrangement joins TRBV5-6 to TRBJ2-2, with 8 nucleotides matching TRBD2. Germline CDR1 and CDR2: SGHDT and YYEEEE. The CDR3 has 14 residues. Trimming took 4 bases from V and 4 from J; bases not matched to a gene: 3. The CDR3 nucleotides read TGTGCCAGCAGCAATCTAGCGGGCACCGGGGAGCTGTTTTTT. It encodes CASSNLAGTGELFF.

This clone came up a few times. J is TRBJ2-1 and V is TRBV5-1; D call uncertain. Germline lookup yields CDR1 SGHRS and CDR2 YFSETQ. This CDR3 has 14 amino acids. Between the trimmed V and J ends, which lost 1 base and 6 bases, there was a span of 11 bases. CDR3 amino acids: CASSLSGELNEQFF. The CDR3 DNA is TGCGCCAGCAGCTTGAGTGGAGAACTCAATGAGCAGTTCTTC.

V gene TRBV6-5 combines with J gene TRBJ2-1; TRBD2 might be the D (5 bases). In germline, CDR1 is MNHEY, CDR2 SVGAGI. The CDR3 runs to 13 residues. Deletions cut 3 bases from V and 6 bases from J, with 9 bases between. The CDR3 region is CASSYQAGNEQFF. The CDR3 bases are TGTGCCAGCAGTTATCAGGCGGGCAATGAGCAGTTCTTC.

J is TRBJ1-1 and V is TRBV5-1, with 8 bases aligning to TRBD1. J gave up 1 base and V 4 bases, and 9 bases lay outside the gene matches. The CDR3 is 16 amino acids. Germline CDR1 reads SGHRS; CDR2 reads YFSETQ. The CDR3 DNA reads as TGCGCCAGCAGCCGGGCAGGGGGCGCGGAGAACACTGAAGCTTTCTTT. Translation: CASSRAGGAENTEAFF.

V usage is TRBV5-8 and J usage is TRBJ2-3; TRBD1 matches at 7 bases. CDR1 and CDR2 (germline): SGHTS, YDEGEE. CDR3 size: 14 residues. The ends lost 4 bases at V and 6 bases at J; junction bases unmatched: 8. CDR3: CASSIDRVRDTQYF. The CDR3 DNA reads as TGTGCCAGCAGCATTGACAGGGTCCGCGATACGCAGTATTTT.

This chain uses TRBV2 with TRBJ2-1; tentative D call: TRBD2 (5 bases). Germline V CDR1 and CDR2: SNHLY, FYNNEI. This CDR3 region has 15 residues. The V gene lost 6 bases and the J gene lost 4 bases, with 16 bases spanning the gap. The CDR3 is CASSLGKPAYNEQFF. In DNA, the CDR3 is TGTGCCAGCAGCCTCGGGAAGCCTGCTTACAATGAGCAGTTCTTC.

The table lists this clone with a count of one. J is TRBJ1-2 and V is TRBV3-1 (or the pseudogene TRBV3-2), with a weak D call TRBD1 (6 bases). V lost 1 base to trimming and J lost 6 bases, with 15 bases between them. Germline lookup yields CDR1 LGHDT and CDR2 YNNKEL (reference sequence). CDR3 length: 15 residues. As DNA, the CDR3 is TGTGCCAGCAGCCAAGTCTCCGGGGGGGCGGATGGCTACACCTTC. It encodes CASSQVSGGADGYTF.